This T cell receptor beta chain was found in a study of T cell repertoires in cytomegalovirus infection. On the study more broadly: CMV infection plus the matching HLA type was flagged by public TCR beta signatures.

TCRdb analysed the reads with MiXCR anew, one entry per CDR3 protein. Of around 530,000 distinct CDR3 sequences detected, around 27% appear once; the ten largest clones hold over 10%. Germline lookup yields CDR1 SEHNR and CDR2 FQNEAQ (reference sequence). This CDR3 is built from 11 residues. As regards this clonotype: A junction boundary mismatches the germline segment, possibly from a read error.

The clonotype comes from a human donor in good health (CMV status not recorded). Some clones in this sample may be carry-over from other donors' samples. The V gene is TRBV7-9, the J gene TRBJ1-2, with a tentative D call TRBD1 (5 bases). Sequencing input: PBMCs. This CDR3 is CASSIGGAAPF. The CDR3 DNA sequence: TGTGCCAGCAGCATCGGGGGAGCGGCTCCCTTC.